This T cell receptor (beta chain) is drawn from a study of neurological immune-mediated disorders. By 5'RACE with 10-nucleotide random UMIs, the cDNA was made. In each sequencing run, over 160 million TCR-beta sequences were generated from 15-18 subjects. A single record per CDR3 protein comes from TCRdb applying MiXCR to the 5' RACE reads. This table has 54,000 or so distinct CDR3 sequences, around 3.6% appearing once. Where libraries were unsorted, they were derived from 2 million PBMCs stored at -80 degrees C. Study findings and constraints: None of the CDR3 amino acid sequences found in expanded clones was shared across subjects. This suggests that the TCR-beta repertoires were private in all groups.

This clonotype was observed many times. The antigen is unknown. The sequencing sample was made of PBMCs. This TCR came from a woman younger than 45 with multiple sclerosis.

Written as DNA, the CDR3 is TGTGCCAGCAGTTTGGGGAGGGCGGCCGGGGAGCTGTTTTTT. It codes for CASSLGRAAGELFF. The chain has TRBV12-3 or TRBV12-4 and TRBJ2-2; 7 nucleotides line up with TRBD2. V gave up 3 bases and J gave up 6 bases; unmatched junction bases: 4. CDR3 length equals 14 residues.